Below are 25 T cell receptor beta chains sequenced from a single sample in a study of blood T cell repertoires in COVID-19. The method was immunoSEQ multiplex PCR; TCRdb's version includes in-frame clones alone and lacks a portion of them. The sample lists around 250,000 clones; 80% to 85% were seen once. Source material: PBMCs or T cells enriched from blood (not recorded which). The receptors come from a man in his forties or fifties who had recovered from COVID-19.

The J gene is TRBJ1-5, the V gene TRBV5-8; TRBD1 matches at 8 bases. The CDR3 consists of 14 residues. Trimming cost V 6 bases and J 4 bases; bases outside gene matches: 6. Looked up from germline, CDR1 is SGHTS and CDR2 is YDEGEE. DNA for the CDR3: TGTGCCAGCATCCAGGGGGCTTGGAATCAGCCCCAGCATTTT. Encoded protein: CASIQGAWNQPQHF. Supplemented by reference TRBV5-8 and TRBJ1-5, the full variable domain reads EAGVTQSPTHLIKTRGQQATLRCSPISGHTSVYWYQQALGLGLQFLLWYDEGEERNRGNFPPRFSGRQFPNYSSELNVNALELEDSALYLCASIQGAWNQPQHFGDGTRLSIL.

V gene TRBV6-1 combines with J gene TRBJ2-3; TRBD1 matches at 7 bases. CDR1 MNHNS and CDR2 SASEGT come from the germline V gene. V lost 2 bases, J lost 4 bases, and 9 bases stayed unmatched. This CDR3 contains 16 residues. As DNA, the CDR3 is TGTGCCAGCAGTGAACTCATAGGGGGCTTTGCAGATACGCAGTATTTT. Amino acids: CASSELIGGFADTQYF.

The CDR3 DNA is TGTGCCAGCAGTGAAGCCGAGGTTGTGCAGTACTTC. Its protein product is CASSEAEVVQYF. V and J are TRBV2 and TRBJ2-5; the D is unclear. In germline, CDR1 is SNHLY, CDR2 FYNNEI. V was cut by 0 bases and J by 11 bases, with 10 bases left in between. This CDR3 comprises 12 residues.

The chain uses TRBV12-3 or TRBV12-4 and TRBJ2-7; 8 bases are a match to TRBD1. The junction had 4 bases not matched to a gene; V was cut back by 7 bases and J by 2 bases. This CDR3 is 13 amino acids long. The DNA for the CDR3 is TGTGCCAGCACTCTGGGACAGGCCTACGAGCAGTACTTC. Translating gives CASTLGQAYEQYF.

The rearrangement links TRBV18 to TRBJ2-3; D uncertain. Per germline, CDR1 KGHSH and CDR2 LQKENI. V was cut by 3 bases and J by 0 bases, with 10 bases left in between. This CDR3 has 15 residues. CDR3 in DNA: TGTGCCAGCTCACCTTGGGCCACCAGCACAGATACGCAGTATTTT. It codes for CASSPWATSTDTQYF.

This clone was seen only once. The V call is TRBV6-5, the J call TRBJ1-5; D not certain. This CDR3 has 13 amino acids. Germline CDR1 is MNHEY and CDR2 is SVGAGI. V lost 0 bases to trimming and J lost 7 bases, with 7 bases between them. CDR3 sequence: CASSYSRYQPQHF. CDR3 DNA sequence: TGTGCCAGCAGTTACTCCCGGTACCAGCCCCAGCATTTT.

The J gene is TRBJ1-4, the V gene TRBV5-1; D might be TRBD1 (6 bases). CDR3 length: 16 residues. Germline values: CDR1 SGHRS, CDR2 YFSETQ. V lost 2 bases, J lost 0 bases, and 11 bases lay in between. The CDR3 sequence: CASSLGQTTTNEKLFF. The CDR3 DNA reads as TGCGCCAGCAGCTTAGGACAGACCACAACTAATGAAAAACTGTTTTTT.

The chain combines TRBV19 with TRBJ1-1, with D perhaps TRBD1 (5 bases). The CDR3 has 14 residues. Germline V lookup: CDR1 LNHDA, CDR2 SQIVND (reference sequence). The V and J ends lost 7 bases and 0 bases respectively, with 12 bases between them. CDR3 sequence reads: CASTRQLMNTEAFF. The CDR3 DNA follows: TGTGCCAGTACCAGACAGCTTATGAACACTGAAGCTTTCTTT.

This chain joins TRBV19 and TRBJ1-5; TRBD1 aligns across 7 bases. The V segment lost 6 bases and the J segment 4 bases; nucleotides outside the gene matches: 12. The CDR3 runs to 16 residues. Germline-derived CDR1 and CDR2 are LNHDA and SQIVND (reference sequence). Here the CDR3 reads CASSDREGLGNQPQHF. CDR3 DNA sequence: TGTGCCAGTAGCGACAGGGAAGGTCTAGGTAATCAGCCCCAGCATTTT.

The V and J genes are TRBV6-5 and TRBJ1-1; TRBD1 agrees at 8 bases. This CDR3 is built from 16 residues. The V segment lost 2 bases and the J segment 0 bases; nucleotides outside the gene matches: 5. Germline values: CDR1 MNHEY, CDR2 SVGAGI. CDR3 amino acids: CASSYEQGVVNTEAFF. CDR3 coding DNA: TGTGCCAGCAGTTACGAACAGGGGGTAGTGAACACTGAAGCTTTCTTT.

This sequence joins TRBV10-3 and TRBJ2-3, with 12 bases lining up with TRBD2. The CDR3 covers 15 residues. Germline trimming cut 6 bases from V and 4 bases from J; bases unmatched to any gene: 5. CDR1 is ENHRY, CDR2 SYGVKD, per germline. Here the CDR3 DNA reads TGTGCCATCAGACCCGGACTAGCGGGATCAGATACGCAGTATTTT. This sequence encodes CAIRPGLAGSDTQYF.

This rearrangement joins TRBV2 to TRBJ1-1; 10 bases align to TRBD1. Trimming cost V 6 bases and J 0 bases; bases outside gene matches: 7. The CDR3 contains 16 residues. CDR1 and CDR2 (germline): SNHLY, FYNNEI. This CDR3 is CASRDRGPQVNTEAFF. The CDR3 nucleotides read TGTGCCAGCAGAGACAGGGGGCCGCAGGTGAACACTGAAGCTTTCTTT.

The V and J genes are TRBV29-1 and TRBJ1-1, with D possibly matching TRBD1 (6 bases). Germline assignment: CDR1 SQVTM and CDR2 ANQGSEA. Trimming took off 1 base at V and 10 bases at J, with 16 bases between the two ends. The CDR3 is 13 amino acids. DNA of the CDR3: TGCAGCGTTGAAGTCCGGGACACCCCTGGAGCTTTCTTT. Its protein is CSVEVRDTPGAFF.

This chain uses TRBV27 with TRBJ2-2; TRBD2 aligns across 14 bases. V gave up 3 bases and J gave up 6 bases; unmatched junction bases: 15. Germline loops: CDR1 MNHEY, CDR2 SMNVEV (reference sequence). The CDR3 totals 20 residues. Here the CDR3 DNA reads TGTGCCAGCAGTTTCTCCCCAGGACTAGCGGGAGGACACTATGCCGGGGAGCTGTTTTTT. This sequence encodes CASSFSPGLAGGHYAGELFF.

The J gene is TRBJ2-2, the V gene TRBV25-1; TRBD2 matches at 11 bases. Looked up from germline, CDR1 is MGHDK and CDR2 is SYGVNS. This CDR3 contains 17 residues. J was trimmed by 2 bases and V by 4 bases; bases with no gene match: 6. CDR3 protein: CASSGFSGRGNTGELFF. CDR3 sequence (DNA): TGTGCCAGCAGTGGATTTAGCGGGAGGGGCAACACCGGGGAGCTGTTTTTT.

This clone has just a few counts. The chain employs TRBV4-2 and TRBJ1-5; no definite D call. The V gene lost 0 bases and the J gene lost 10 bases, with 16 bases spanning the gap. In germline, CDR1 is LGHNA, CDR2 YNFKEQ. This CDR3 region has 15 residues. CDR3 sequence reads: CASSQEVGRGAPQHF. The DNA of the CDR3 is TGTGCCAGCAGCCAAGAAGTAGGGAGAGGAGCCCCCCAGCATTTT.

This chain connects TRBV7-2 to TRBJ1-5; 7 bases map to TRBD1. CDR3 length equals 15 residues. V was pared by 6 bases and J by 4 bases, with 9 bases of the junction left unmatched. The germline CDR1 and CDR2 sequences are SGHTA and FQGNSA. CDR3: CASRPGGPGNQPQHF. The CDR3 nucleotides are TGTGCCAGCAGGCCAGGGGGTCCCGGGAATCAGCCCCAGCATTTT.

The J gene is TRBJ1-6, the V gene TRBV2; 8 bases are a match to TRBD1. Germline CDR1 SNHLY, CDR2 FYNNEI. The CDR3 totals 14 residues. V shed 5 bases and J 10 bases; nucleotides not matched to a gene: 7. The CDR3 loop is CASSPRGHGSPLHF. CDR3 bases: TGTGCCAGCAGTCCCAGGGGGCATGGGTCACCCCTCCACTTT. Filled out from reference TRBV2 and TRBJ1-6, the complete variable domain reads EPEVTQTPSHQVTQMGQEVILRCVPISNHLYFYWYRQILGQKVEFLVSFYNNEISEKSEIFDDQFSVERPDGSNFTLKIRSTKLEDSAMYFCASSPRGHGSPLHFGNGTRLTVT.

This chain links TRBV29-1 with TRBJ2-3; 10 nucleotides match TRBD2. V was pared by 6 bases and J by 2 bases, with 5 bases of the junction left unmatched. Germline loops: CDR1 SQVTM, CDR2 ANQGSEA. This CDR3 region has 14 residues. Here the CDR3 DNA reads TGCAGCGTGTCTAGCGGGGGCCTCACAGATACGCAGTATTTT. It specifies CSVSSGGLTDTQYF.

The CDR3 sequence: CASSHGEFWNEQFF. In nucleotides, the CDR3 is TGTGCCAGCAGCCACGGGGAGTTCTGGAATGAGCAGTTCTTC. The chain joins TRBV14 to TRBJ2-1; possible D gene TRBD2, 5 bases. The length of the CDR3 is 14 residues. CDR1 SGHDN and CDR2 FVKESK come from the germline V gene. Trimming stripped 3 bases from V and 7 bases from J, with 13 bases between.

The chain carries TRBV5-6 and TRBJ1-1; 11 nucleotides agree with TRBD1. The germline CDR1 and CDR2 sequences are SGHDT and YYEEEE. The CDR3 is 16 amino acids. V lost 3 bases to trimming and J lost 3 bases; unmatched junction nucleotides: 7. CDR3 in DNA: TGTGCCAGCAGCTGGACAGGGGGCAGGTTGGACACTGAAGCTTTCTTT. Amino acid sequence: CASSWTGGRLDTEAFF.

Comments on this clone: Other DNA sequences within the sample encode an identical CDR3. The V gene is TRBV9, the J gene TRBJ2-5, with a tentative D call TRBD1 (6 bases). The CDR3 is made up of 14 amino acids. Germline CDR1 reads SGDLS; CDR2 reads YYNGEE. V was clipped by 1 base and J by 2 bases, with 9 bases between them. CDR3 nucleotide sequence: TGTGCCAGCAGCGTATCGAGGGGGCAAGAGACCCAGTACTTC. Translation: CASSVSRGQETQYF. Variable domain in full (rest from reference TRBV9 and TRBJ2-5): DSGVTQTPKHLITATGQRVTLRCSPRSGDLSVYWYQQSLDQGLQFLIQYYNGEERAKGNILERFSAQQFPDLHSELNLSSLELGDSALYFCASSVSRGQETQYFGPGTRLLVL.

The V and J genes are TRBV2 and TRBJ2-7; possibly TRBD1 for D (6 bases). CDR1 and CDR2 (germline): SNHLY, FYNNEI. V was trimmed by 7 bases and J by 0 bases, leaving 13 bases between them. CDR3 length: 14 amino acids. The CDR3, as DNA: TGTGCCAGCACCCCGCAGGGGAGCTCCTACGAGCAGTACTTC. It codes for CASTPQGSSYEQYF.

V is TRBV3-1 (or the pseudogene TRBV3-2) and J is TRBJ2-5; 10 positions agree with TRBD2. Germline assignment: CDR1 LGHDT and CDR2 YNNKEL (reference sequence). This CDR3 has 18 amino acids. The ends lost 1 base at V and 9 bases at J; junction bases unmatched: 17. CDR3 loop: CASSQGVFQRGGLRAQYF. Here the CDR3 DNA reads TGTGCCAGCAGCCAAGGAGTCTTCCAGCGGGGGGGCCTTCGGGCCCAGTACTTC.

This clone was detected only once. CDR3 sequence (DNA): TGCAGCGTTGAGCCGGGACAGGGGAACTACAATGAGCAGTTCTTC. This translates into CSVEPGQGNYNEQFF. V and J are TRBV29-1 and TRBJ2-1; 10 bases fit TRBD1. V was pared by 3 bases and J by 3 bases, with 5 bases of the junction left unmatched. CDR3 length: 15 residues. The germline gives CDR1 SQVTM, CDR2 ANQGSEA.